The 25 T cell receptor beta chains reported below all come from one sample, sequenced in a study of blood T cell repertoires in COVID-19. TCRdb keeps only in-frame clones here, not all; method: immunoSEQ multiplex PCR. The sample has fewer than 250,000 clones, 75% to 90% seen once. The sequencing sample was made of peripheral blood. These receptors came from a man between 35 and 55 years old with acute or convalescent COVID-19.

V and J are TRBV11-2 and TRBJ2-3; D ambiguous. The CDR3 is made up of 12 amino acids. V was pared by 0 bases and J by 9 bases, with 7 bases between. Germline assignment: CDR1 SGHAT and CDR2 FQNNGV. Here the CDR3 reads CASSLESGTQYF. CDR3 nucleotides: TGTGCCAGCAGCTTAGAGTCTGGCACGCAGTATTTT.

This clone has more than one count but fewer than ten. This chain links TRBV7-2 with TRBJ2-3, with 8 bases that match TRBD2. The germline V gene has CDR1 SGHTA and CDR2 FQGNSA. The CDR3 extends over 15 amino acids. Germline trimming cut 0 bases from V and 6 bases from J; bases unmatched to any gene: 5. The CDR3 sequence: CASSLASGSSDTQYF. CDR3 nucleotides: TGTGCCAGCAGCTTAGCGAGCGGGAGCTCGGATACGCAGTATTTT.

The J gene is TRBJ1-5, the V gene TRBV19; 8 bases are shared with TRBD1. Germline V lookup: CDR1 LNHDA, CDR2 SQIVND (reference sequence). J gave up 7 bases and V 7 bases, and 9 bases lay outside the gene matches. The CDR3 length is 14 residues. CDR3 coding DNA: TGTGCCAGTAAAGGTCAGGGGGCAGGGCAGCCCCAGCATTTT. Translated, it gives CASKGQGAGQPQHF. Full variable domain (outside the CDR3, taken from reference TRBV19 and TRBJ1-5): DGGITQSPKYLFRKEGQNVTLSCEQNLNHDAMYWYRQDPGQGLRLIYYSQIVNDFQKGDIAEGYSVSREKKESFPLTVTSAQKNPTAFYLCASKGQGAGQPQHFGDGTRLSIL.

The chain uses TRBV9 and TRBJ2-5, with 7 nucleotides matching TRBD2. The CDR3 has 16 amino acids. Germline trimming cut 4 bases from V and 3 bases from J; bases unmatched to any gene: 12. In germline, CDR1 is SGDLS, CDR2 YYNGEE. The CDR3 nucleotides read TGTGCCAGCAGCCTTAGTGGGGGAGGGCCCGAAGAGACCCAGTACTTC. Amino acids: CASSLSGGGPEETQYF.

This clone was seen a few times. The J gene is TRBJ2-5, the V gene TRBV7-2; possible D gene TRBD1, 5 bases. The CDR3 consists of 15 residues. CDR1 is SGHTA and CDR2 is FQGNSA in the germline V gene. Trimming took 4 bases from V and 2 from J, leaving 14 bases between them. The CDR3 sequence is CASSSFPRQQETQYF. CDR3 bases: TGTGCCAGCAGCTCCTTCCCTCGACAGCAAGAGACCCAGTACTTC.

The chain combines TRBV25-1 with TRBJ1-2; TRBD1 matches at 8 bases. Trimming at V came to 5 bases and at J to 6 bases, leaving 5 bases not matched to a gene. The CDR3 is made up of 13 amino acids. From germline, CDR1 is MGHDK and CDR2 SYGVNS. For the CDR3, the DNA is TGTGCCAGCAGTTTTGGACAGGGACATGGCTACACCTTC. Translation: CASSFGQGHGYTF.

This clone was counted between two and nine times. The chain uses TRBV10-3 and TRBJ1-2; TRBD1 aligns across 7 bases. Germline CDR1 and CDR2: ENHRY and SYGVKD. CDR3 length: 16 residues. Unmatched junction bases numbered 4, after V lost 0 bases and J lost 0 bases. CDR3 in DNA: TGTGCCATCAGTGAGTCACCGGGACAGCCTAACTATGGCTACACCTTC. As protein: CAISESPGQPNYGYTF.

This chain's CDR3 is CASSAAGDSYNEQFF. The CDR3 coding sequence is TGTGCCAGCAGCGCCGCGGGAGACTCCTACAATGAGCAGTTCTTC. The chain is built from TRBV9 and TRBJ2-1, with 7 bases matching TRBD2. The V gene end was trimmed by 3 bases and the J gene end by 0 bases; junction bases not matched to a gene: 3. CDR3 size: 15 residues. CDR1 SGDLS and CDR2 YYNGEE come from the germline V gene.

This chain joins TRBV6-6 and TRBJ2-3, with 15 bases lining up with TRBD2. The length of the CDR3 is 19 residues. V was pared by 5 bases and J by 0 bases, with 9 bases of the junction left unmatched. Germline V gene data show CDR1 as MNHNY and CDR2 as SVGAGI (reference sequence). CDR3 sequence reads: CASSLGGGTSGRSTDTQYF. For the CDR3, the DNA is TGTGCCAGCAGTCTGGGAGGCGGGACTAGCGGGAGGAGCACAGATACGCAGTATTTT.

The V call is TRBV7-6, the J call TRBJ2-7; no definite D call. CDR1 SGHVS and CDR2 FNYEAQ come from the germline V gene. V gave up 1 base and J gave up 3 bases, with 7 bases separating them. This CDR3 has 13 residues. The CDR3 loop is CASSLGADYEQYF. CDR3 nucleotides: TGTGCCAGCAGCTTAGGGGCAGACTACGAGCAGTACTTC.

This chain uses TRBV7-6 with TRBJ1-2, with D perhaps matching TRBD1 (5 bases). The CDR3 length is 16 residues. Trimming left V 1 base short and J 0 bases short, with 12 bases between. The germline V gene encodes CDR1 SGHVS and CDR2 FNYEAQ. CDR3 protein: CASSLEAGDTNYGYTF. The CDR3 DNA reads TGTGCCAGCAGCTTAGAGGCGGGGGATACTAACTATGGCTACACCTTC.

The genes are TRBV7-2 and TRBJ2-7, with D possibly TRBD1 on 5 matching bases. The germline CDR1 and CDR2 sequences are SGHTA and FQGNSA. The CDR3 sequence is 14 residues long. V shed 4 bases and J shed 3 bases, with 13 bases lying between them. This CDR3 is CASSSSGALYEQYF. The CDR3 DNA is TGTGCCAGCAGCTCCAGTGGGGCGCTCTACGAGCAGTACTTC.

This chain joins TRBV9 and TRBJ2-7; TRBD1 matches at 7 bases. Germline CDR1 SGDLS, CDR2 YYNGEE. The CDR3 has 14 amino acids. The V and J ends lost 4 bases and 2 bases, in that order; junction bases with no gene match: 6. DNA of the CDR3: TGTGCCAGCAGCCTTCGGACAGGAGCCTACGAGCAGTACTTC. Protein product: CASSLRTGAYEQYF.

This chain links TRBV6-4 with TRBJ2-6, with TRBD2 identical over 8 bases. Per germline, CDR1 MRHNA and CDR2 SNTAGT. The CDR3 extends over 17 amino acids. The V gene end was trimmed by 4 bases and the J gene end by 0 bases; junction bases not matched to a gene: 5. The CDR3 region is CASSAGGVDSGANVLTF. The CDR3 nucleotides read TGTGCCAGCAGTGCGGGGGGGGTAGACTCTGGGGCCAACGTCCTGACTTTC.

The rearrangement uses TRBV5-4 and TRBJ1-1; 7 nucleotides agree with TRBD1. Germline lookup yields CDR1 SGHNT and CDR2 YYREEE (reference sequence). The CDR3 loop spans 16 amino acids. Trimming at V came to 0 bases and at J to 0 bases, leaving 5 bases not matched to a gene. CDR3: CASSLDRGPVNTEAFF. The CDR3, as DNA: TGTGCCAGCAGCTTGGACAGGGGCCCCGTGAACACTGAAGCTTTCTTT.

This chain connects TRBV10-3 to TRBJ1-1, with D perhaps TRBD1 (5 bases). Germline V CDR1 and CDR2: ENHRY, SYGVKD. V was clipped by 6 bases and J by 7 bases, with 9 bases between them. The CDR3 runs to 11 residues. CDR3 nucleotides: TGTGCCATCAGACAAGACAGTGAAGCTTTCTTT. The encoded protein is CAIRQDSEAFF.

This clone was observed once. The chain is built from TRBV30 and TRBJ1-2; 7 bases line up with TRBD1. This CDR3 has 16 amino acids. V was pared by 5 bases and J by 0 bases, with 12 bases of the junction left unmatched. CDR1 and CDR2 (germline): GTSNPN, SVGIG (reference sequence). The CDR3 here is CAWAWAQGVPNYGYTF. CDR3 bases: TGTGCCTGGGCGTGGGCTCAGGGGGTCCCTAACTATGGCTACACCTTC.

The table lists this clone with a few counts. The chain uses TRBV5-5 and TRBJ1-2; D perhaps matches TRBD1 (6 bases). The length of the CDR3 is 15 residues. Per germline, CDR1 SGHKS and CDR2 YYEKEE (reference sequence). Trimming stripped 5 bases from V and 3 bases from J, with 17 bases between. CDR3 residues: CASSSGQLVDYGYTF. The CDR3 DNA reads TGTGCCAGCAGTTCTGGACAGCTAGTTGACTATGGCTACACCTTC.

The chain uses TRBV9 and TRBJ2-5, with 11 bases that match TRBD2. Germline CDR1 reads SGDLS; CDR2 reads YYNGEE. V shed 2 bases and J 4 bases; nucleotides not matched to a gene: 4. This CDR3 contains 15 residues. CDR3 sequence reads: CASSVGTSGSETQYF. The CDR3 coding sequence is TGTGCCAGCAGCGTCGGGACTAGCGGTTCAGAGACCCAGTACTTC.

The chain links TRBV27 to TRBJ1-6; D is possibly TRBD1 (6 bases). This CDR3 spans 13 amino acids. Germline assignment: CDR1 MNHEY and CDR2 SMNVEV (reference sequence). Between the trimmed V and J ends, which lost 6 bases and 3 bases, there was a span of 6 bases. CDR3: CASRGHYNSPLHF. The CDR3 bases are TGTGCCAGCAGGGGACACTATAATTCACCCCTCCACTTT.

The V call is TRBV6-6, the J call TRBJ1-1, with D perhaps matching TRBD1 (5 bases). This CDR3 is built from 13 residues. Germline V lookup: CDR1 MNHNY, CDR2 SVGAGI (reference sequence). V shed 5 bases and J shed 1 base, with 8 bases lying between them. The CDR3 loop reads CASSMQGNTEAFF. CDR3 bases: TGTGCCAGCAGTATGCAGGGGAACACTGAAGCTTTCTTT.

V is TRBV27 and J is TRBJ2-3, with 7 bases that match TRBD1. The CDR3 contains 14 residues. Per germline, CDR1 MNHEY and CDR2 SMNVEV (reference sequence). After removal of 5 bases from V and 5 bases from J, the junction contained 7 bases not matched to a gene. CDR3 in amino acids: CASSPRGGGDTQYF. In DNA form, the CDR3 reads TGTGCCAGCAGTCCCCGAGGGGGCGGAGATACGCAGTATTTT.

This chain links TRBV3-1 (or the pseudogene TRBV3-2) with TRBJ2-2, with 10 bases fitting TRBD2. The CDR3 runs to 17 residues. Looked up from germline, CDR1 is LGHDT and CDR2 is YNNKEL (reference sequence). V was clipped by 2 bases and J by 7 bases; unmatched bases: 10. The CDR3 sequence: CASSQLWLAGVNGELFF. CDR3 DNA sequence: TGTGCCAGCAGCCAACTGTGGCTAGCGGGAGTAAACGGGGAGCTGTTTTTT.

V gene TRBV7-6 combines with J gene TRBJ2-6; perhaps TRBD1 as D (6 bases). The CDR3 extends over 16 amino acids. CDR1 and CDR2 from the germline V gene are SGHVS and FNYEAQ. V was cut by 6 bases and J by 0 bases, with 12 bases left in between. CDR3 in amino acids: CASSPLRGSGANVLTF. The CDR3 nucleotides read TGTGCCAGCAGTCCCCTCAGGGGCTCTGGGGCCAACGTCCTGACTTTC.

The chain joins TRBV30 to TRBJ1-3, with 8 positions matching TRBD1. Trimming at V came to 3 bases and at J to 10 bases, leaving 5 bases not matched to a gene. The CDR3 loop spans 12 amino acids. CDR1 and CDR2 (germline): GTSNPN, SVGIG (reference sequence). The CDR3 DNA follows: TGTGCCTGGAGCGTGGACAGGGTGACCATATATTTT. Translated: CAWSVDRVTIYF.